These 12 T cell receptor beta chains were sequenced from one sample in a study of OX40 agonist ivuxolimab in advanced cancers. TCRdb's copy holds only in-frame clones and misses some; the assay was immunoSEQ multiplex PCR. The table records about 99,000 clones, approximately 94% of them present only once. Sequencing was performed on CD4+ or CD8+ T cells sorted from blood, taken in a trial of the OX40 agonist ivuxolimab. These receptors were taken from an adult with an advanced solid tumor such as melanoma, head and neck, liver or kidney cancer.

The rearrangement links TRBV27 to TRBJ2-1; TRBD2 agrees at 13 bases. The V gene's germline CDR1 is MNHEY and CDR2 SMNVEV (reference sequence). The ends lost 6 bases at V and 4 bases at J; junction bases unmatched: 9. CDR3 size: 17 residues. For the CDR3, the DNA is TGTGCCAGCAGCCCAACAGGGACTAGCGGGGATTACAATGAGCAGTTCTTC. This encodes CASSPTGTSGDYNEQFF.

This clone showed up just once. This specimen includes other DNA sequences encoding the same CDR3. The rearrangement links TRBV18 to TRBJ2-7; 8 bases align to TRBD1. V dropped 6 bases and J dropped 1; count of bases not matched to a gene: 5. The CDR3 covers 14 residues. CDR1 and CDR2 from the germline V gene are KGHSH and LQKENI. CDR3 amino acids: CASSLGQGSYEQYF. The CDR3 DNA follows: TGTGCCAGCTCGTTAGGACAGGGTTCCTACGAGCAGTACTTC.

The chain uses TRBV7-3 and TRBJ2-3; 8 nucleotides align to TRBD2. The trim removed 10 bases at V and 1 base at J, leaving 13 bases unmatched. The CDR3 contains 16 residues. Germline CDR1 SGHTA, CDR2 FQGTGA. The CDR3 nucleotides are TGTGCCACCGCCGTTGCTAGCGGGCGGGGCACAGATACGCAGTATTTT. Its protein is CATAVASGRGTDTQYF.

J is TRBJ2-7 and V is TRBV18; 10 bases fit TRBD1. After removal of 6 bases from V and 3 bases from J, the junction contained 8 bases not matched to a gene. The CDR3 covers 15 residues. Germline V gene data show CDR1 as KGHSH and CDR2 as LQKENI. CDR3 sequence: CASSPATGGGYEQYF. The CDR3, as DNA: TGTGCCAGCTCCCCAGCGACAGGGGGCGGCTACGAGCAGTACTTC.

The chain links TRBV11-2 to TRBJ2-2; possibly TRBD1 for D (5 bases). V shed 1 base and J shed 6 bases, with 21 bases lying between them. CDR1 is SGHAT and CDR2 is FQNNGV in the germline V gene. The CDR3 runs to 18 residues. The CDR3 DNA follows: TGTGCCAGCAGCTTAGGAAGGGCAGGGTTTTTTAGATCCGGGGAGCTGTTTTTT. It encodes CASSLGRAGFFRSGELFF.

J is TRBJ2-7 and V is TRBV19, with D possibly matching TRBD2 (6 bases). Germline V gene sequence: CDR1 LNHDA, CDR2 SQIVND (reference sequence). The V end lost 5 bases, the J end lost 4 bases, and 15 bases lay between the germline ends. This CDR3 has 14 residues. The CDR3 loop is CASSPSGVGYEQYF. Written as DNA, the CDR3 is TGTGCCAGTAGTCCTTCGGGGGTTGGTTACGAGCAGTACTTC.

CDR3 sequence (DNA): TGTGCCAGCAGTGGAGGTGGGGAGCTGAACACTGAAGCTTTCTTT. Translation: CASSGGGELNTEAFF. The chain is built from TRBV9 and TRBJ1-1; no clear D gene. The CDR3 sequence is 15 residues long. In germline, CDR1 is SGDLS, CDR2 YYNGEE. The V gene lost 5 bases and the J gene lost 0 bases, with 14 bases spanning the gap.

DNA for the CDR3: TGTGCCAGCAGCTTCGACAGGGTCGCTGAAGCTTTCTTT. It encodes CASSFDRVAEAFF. The rearrangement uses TRBV5-6 and TRBJ1-1, with 7 bases that match TRBD1. Germline V CDR1 and CDR2: SGHDT, YYEEEE. V was pared by 2 bases and J by 6 bases, with 4 bases of the junction left unmatched. The CDR3 consists of 13 residues.

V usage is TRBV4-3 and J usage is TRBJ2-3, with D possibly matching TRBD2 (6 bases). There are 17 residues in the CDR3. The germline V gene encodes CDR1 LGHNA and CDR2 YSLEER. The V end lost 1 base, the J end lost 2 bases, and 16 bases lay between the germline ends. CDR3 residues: CASSQGNGGGATDTQYF. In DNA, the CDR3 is TGCGCCAGCAGCCAAGGAAACGGCGGAGGGGCCACAGATACGCAGTATTTT.

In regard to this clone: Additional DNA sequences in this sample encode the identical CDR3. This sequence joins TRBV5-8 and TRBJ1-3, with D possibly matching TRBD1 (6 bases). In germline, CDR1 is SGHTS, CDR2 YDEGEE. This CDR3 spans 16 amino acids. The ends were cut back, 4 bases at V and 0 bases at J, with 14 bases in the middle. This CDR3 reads CASSGGLISSGNTIYF. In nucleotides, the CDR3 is TGTGCCAGCAGCGGGGGGCTGATTTCCTCTGGAAACACCATATATTTT.

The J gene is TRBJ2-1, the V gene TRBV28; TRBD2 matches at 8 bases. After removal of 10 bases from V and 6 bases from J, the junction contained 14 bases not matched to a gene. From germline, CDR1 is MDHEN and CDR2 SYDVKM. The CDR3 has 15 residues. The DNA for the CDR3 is TGTGCCATCCAGGGGAACCGACTAGCGACCAATGAGCAGTTCTTC. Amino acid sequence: CAIQGNRLATNEQFF. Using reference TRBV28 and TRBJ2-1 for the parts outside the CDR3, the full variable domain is DVKVTQSSRYLVKRTGEKVFLECVQDMDHENMFWYRQDPGLGLRLIYFSYDVKMKEKGDIPEGYSVSREKKERFSLILESASTNQTSMYLCAIQGNRLATNEQFFGPGTRLTVL.

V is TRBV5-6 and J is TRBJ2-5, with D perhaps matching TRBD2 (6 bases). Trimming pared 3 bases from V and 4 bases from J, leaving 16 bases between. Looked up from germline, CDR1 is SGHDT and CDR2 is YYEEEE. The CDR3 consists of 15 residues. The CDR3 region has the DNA TGTGCCAGCAGCTCCGGGACTCAATGGAGAGAGACCCAGTACTTC. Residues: CASSSGTQWRETQYF.